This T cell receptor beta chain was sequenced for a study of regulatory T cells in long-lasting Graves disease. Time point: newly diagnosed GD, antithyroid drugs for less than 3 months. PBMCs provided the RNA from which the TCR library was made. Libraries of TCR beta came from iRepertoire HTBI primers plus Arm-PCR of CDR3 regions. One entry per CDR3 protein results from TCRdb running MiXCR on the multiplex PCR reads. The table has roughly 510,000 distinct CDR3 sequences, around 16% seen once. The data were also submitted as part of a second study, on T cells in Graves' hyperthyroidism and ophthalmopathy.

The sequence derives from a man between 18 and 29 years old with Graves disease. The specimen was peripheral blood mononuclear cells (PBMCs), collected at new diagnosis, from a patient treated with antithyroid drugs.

The CDR3 DNA reads as TGCAGCGTTGAATATGGCGTGGCCGGCACAGATACGCAGTATTTT. It specifies CSVEYGVAGTDTQYF. V is TRBV29-1 and J is TRBJ2-3; D remains unclear. Germline V lookup: CDR1 SQVTM, CDR2 ANQGSEA. Trimming cost V 2 bases and J 1 base, with 13 bases left between them. The CDR3 has 15 amino acids.